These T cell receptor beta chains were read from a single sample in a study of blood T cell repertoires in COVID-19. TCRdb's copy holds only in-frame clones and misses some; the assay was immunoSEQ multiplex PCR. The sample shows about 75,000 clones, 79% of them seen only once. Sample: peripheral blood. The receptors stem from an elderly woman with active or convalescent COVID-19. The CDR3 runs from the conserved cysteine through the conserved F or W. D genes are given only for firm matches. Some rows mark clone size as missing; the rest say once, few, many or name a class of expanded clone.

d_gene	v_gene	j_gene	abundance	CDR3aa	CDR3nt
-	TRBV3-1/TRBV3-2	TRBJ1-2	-	CASSQELRGGGYTF	TGTGCCAGCAGCCAAGAGCTAAGGGGAGGAGGCTACACCTTC
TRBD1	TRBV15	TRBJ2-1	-	CATSRVAGDRGGNEQFF	TGTGCCACCAGCAGAGTCGCTGGGGACAGGGGCGGTAATGAGCAGTTCTTC
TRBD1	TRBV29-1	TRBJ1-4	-	CSARKGALTNEKLFF	TGCAGCGCCAGAAAGGGGGCTTTAACTAATGAAAAACTGTTTTTT
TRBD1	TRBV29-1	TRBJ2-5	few	CSGGDRQETQYF	TGCAGCGGAGGGGACAGACAAGAGACCCAGTACTTC
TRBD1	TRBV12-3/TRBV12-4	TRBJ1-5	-	CASSGTVHQPQHF	TGTGCCAGCAGCGGGACAGTCCATCAGCCCCAGCATTTT
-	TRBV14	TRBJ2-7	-	CASSPPGHLYEQYF	TGTGCCAGCAGCCCGCCGGGACACCTCTACGAGCAGTACTTC
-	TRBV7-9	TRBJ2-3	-	CASSSTDALGTDTQYF	TGTGCCAGCAGCTCGACAGATGCCCTCGGCACAGATACGCAGTATTTT
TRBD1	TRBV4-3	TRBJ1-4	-	CASSQETGGNEKLFF	TGCGCCAGCAGCCAAGAAACAGGGGGTAATGAAAAACTGTTTTTT
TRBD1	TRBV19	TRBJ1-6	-	CASSRQGSALPSPLHF	TGTGCCAGTAGCAGACAGGGGAGCGCCTTGCCGTCACCCCTCCACTTT
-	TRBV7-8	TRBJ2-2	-	CASSLVGGNTGELFF	TGTGCCAGCAGCTTAGTGGGGGGGAACACCGGGGAGCTGTTTTTT
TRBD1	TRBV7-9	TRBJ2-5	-	CASSSGTGVETQYF	TGTGCCAGCAGTTCCGGGACAGGGGTTGAGACCCAGTACTTC
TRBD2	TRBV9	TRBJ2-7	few	CASSDQSGSRNEQYF	TGTGCCAGCAGCGACCAAAGCGGGAGTCGGAACGAGCAGTACTTC
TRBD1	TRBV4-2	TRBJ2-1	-	CASSQPGQFNEQFF	TGTGCCAGCAGCCAACCGGGACAGTTTAATGAGCAGTTCTTC
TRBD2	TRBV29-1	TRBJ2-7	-	CSVDRGSTSGRIDEQYF	TGCAGCGTAGACAGGGGGTCGACTAGCGGGAGAATCGACGAGCAGTACTTC
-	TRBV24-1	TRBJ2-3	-	CATSDWPRTDTQYF	TGTGCCACCAGTGATTGGCCCCGCACAGATACGCAGTATTTT
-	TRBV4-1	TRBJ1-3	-	CASSQDFGRNTIYF	TGCGCCAGCAGCCAAGATTTTGGCAGAAACACCATATATTTT
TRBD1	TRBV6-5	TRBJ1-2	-	CASTNGQAKGYTF	TGTGCCAGCACTAACGGACAGGCCAAGGGCTACACCTTC
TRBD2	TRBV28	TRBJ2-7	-	CASTGWGGRASSYEQYF	TGTGCCAGCACTGGATGGGGCGGGAGAGCAAGCTCCTACGAGCAGTACTTC
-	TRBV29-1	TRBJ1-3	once	CSVSGQPDSGNTIYF	TGCAGCGTGAGTGGACAGCCGGACTCTGGAAACACCATATATTTT
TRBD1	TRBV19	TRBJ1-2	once	CASSILDRDGYTF	TGTGCCAGTAGTATACTAGACAGGGATGGCTACACCTTC
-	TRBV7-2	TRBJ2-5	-	CASTPFGAGETQYF	TGTGCCAGCACCCCCTTCGGGGCGGGGGAGACCCAGTACTTC
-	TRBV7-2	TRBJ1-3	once	CASSSTGKSGNTIYF	TGTGCCAGCAGCTCTACAGGAAAATCTGGAAACACCATATATTTT
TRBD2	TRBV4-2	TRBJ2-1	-	CASSQDLAGGGFF	TGTGCCAGCAGCCAAGATCTAGCGGGCGGCGGGTTCTTC
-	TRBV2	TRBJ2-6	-	CASSGQGLFAGANVLTF	TGTGCCAGCAGTGGTCAGGGGCTTTTTGCTGGGGCCAACGTCCTGACTTTC
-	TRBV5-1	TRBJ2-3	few	CASILLAGRWDTQYF	TGCGCCAGCATCCTATTGGCAGGGCGTTGGGATACGCAGTATTTT
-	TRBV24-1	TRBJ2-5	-	CATSDKRTARRSETQYF	TGTGCCACCAGTGATAAGAGGACAGCGCGCCGGTCGGAGACCCAGTACTTC
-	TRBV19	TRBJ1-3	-	CASSILQSSSGNTIYF	TGTGCCAGTAGTATTTTACAGTCGAGCTCTGGAAACACCATATATTTT
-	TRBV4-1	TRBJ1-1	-	CASSQGPWEGTEAFF	TGCGCCAGCAGCCAGGGTCCGTGGGAGGGCACTGAAGCTTTCTTT
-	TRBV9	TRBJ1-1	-	CASSVGSGTEAFF	TGTGCCAGCAGCGTAGGGTCGGGCACTGAAGCTTTCTTT
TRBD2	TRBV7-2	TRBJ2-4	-	CASSSPTSGGRNIQYF	TGTGCCAGCAGCTCCCCCACTAGCGGGGGGCGGAACATTCAGTACTTC
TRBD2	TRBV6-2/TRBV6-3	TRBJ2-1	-	CASSLGLGEQFF	TGTGCCAGCAGTCTAGGACTAGGTGAGCAGTTCTTC
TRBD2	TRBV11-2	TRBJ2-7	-	CASSFIGRGGTYEQYF	TGTGCCAGCAGCTTTATCGGAAGGGGAGGGACCTACGAGCAGTACTTC
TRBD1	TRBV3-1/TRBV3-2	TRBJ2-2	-	CASSRGQGVGELFF	TGTGCCAGCAGCCGGGGACAGGGAGTCGGGGAGCTGTTTTTT
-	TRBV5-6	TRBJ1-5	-	CASSLNNRGAKHF	TGTGCCAGCAGCTTGAATAATCGGGGGGCGAAGCATTTT
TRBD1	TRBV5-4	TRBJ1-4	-	CASSRGQVTNEKLFF	TGTGCCAGCAGTAGGGGACAGGTCACTAATGAAAAACTGTTTTTT
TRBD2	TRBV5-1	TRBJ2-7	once	CASSPPSGGAYEQYF	TGCGCCAGCAGCCCCCCCAGCGGGGGAGCCTACGAGCAGTACTTC
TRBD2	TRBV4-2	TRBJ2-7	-	CASSQWEGPYEQYF	TGTGCCAGCAGCCAATGGGAGGGCCCTTACGAGCAGTACTTC
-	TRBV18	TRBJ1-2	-	CASSLQGEGGYTF	TGTGCCAGCTCACTACAGGGAGAGGGTGGCTACACCTTC
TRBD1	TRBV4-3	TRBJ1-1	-	CASSHRPGQATFF	TGCGCCAGCAGCCACAGACCGGGACAGGCAACTTTCTTT
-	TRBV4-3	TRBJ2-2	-	CASSQEDRMYSGELFF	TGCGCCAGCAGCCAAGAGGACAGAATGTATAGCGGGGAGCTGTTTTTT
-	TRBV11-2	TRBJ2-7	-	CATRGADPLTGYYEQYF	TGTGCCACCCGCGGGGCCGACCCTCTGACGGGATACTACGAGCAGTACTTC
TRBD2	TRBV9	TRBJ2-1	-	CASSAVLAGGREQFF	TGTGCCAGCAGCGCCGTACTAGCGGGGGGGCGTGAGCAGTTCTTC
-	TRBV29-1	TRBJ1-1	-	CSVAEGLEAFF	TGCAGCGTTGCAGAGGGGCTTGAAGCTTTCTTT
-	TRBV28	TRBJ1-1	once	CASTLNTEAFF	TGTGCCAGCACATTGAACACTGAAGCTTTCTTT
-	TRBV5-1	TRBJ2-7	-	CASSLVAGQVGYEQYF	TGCGCCAGCAGCTTGGTCGCGGGGCAGGTGGGCTACGAGCAGTACTTC